Below are 14 T cell receptor beta chains sequenced from a single sample in a study of cytomegalovirus exposure and HLA in healthy donors. Primers for the PCR totalled 60 Vbeta and 13 Jbeta. The assay was immunoSEQ multiplex PCR, and TCRdb's table has in-frame clones only and misses some. The sample has 150,000 to 200,000 clones, 79% seen once. Sequenced material: PBMCs. All receptors derive from a woman under 40 in good health and CMV-seropositive.

V is TRBV5-6 and J is TRBJ1-1, with TRBD1 matching 7 bases. Germline V lookup: CDR1 SGHDT, CDR2 YYEEEE. This CDR3 is built from 14 residues. The V gene end was trimmed by 4 bases and the J gene end by 4 bases; junction bases not matched to a gene: 7. Here the CDR3 reads CASSLTDRVTEAFF. The CDR3 region has the DNA TGTGCCAGCAGCCTTACCGACAGGGTCACTGAAGCTTTCTTT.

This clone has only one observation. The CDR3 sequence: CASSFGTGVHEQYF. CDR3 coding DNA: TGTGCCAGCAGCTTCGGGACAGGTGTCCACGAGCAGTACTTC. The rearrangement joins TRBV5-6 to TRBJ2-7; 8 bases line up with TRBD1. This CDR3 comprises 14 residues. V lost 2 bases and J lost 5; bases outside the gene matches: 6. Germline CDR1 reads SGHDT; CDR2 reads YYEEEE.

V gene TRBV4-1 combines with J gene TRBJ2-1; D gene ambiguous. The ends were cut back, 4 bases at V and 6 bases at J, with 16 bases in the middle. The CDR3 length is 15 residues. The V gene's germline CDR1 is MGHRA and CDR2 YSYEKL. This chain's CDR3 is CASSLGLLGSNEQFF. CDR3 bases: TGCGCCAGCAGCCTCGGGTTACTTGGGTCCAATGAGCAGTTCTTC.

This chain links TRBV30 with TRBJ2-7, with TRBD1 matching 8 bases. The junction had 9 bases not matched to a gene; V was cut back by 5 bases and J by 6 bases. Germline V gene data show CDR1 as GTSNPN and CDR2 as SVGIG (reference sequence). This CDR3 spans 13 amino acids. CDR3 DNA: TGTGCCTGGGCGACAGGGGTAGTGTCCGAGCAGTACTTC. Translation gives CAWATGVVSEQYF.

The chain links TRBV6-1 to TRBJ2-7; the D gene is possibly TRBD2 (5 bases). The V end lost 10 bases, the J end lost 6 bases, and 22 bases lay between the germline ends. This CDR3 is 14 amino acids long. Germline CDR1 reads MNHNS; CDR2 reads SASEGT. The DNA of the CDR3 is TGTGCCACTATACCGTGGACTGGTCCGAGCGAGCAGTACTTC. The encoded protein is CATIPWTGPSEQYF.

The chain has TRBV30 and TRBJ2-3; D is possibly TRBD2 (5 bases). Germline CDR1 reads GTSNPN; CDR2 reads SVGIG (reference sequence). The CDR3 loop spans 18 amino acids. Deletions cut 0 bases from V and 3 bases from J, with 22 bases between. CDR3 in amino acids: CAWSVFPPASRSTDTQYF. Here the CDR3 DNA reads TGTGCCTGGAGTGTATTTCCCCCCGCTAGCCGGTCTACAGATACGCAGTATTTT.

Comment on this clone: Other DNA sequences of this sample code for an identical CDR3. The gene calls are TRBV7-9 and TRBJ2-7; tentative D call: TRBD1 (6 bases). Germline CDR1 SEHNR, CDR2 FQNEAQ (reference sequence). The CDR3 consists of 14 residues. V was clipped by 2 bases and J by 0 bases, with 8 bases between them. The CDR3 protein is CASSLRDNSYEQYF. The CDR3 nucleotides are TGTGCCAGCAGCTTAAGGGACAACTCCTACGAGCAGTACTTC.

The genes are TRBV18 and TRBJ1-4; 8 positions match TRBD1. Trimming took 5 bases from V and 3 from J; bases not matched to a gene: 2. Germline loops: CDR1 KGHSH, CDR2 LQKENI. The CDR3 contains 14 residues. This chain's CDR3 is CASSVTGANEKLFF. DNA for the CDR3: TGTGCCAGCTCAGTGACAGGGGCTAATGAAAAACTGTTTTTT.

The chain links TRBV5-4 to TRBJ2-2; tentative D call: TRBD2 (5 bases). Germline CDR1 SGHNT, CDR2 YYREEE (reference sequence). This CDR3 comprises 16 residues. Trimming stripped 0 bases from V and 5 bases from J, with 14 bases between. The CDR3 loop reads CASSLAEPWRTGELFF. CDR3 sequence (DNA): TGTGCCAGCAGCTTGGCCGAACCGTGGAGGACCGGGGAGCTGTTTTTT.

As concerns this clone: The sample holds other DNA sequences that translate to the same CDR3. J is TRBJ1-3 and V is TRBV7-6, with D unclear. CDR1 SGHVS and CDR2 FNYEAQ come from the germline V gene. The CDR3 length is 15 residues. The ends were cut back, 3 bases at V and 0 bases at J, with 9 bases in the middle. The CDR3 nucleotides read TGTGCCAGCAGCTTTTCCAGGAACTCTGGAAACACCATATATTTT. This sequence encodes CASSFSRNSGNTIYF. Full variable domain (outside the CDR3, taken from reference TRBV7-6 and TRBJ1-3): GAGVSQSPRYKVTKRGQDVALRCDPISGHVSLYWYRQALGQGPEFLTYFNYEAQQDKSGLPNDRFSAERPEGSISTLTIQRTEQRDSAMYRCASSFSRNSGNTIYFGEGSWLTVV.

V and J are TRBV11-3 and TRBJ2-3; TRBD1 matches at 10 bases. The CDR3 length is 16 residues. Germline CDR1 is SGHNT and CDR2 is YENEEA. J lost 6 bases, V lost 5 bases, and 11 bases had no gene match. The CDR3 loop reads CASSEWDRGGTDTQYF. In nucleotides, the CDR3 is TGTGCCAGCAGCGAGTGGGACAGGGGCGGGACCGATACGCAGTATTTT.

This chain connects TRBV29-1 to TRBJ2-5, with D maybe TRBD2 (6 bases). CDR3 size: 12 residues. Trimming removed 4 bases at V and 4 bases at J, with 10 bases between. Per germline, CDR1 SQVTM and CDR2 ANQGSEA. CDR3 coding DNA: TGCAGCGTTGTATGGGGAGGAGAGACCCAGTACTTC. It specifies CSVVWGGETQYF.

A few counts support this clone. The rearrangement links TRBV25-1 to TRBJ2-1, with D unresolved. V was cut by 3 bases and J by 10 bases, with 10 bases left in between. CDR1 and CDR2 from the germline V gene are MGHDK and SYGVNS. The CDR3 has 12 residues. The CDR3 protein is CASSDAPVEQFF. The CDR3 nucleotides are TGTGCCAGCAGTGATGCCCCGGTGGAGCAGTTCTTC.

The chain has TRBV18 and TRBJ1-6; D is possibly TRBD1 (5 bases). CDR3 length equals 20 residues. Germline V gene data show CDR1 as KGHSH and CDR2 as LQKENI. Trimming left V 3 bases short and J 7 bases short, with 28 bases between. Written as DNA, the CDR3 is TGTGCCAGCTCACCCATTTCCCCCCAGGGAAGTTCTTGGGAAAATTCACCCCTCCACTTT. It translates to CASSPISPQGSSWENSPLHF.